The 3 T cell receptor beta chains below were found in one sample sequenced in a study of metastatic and nonmetastatic thyroid tumors. Not a single patient had been given any form of treatment at any point before undergoing thyroid surgery. TCRdb re-clonotyped the PCR reads via MiXCR. Of approximately 13,000 clones in the sample, roughly a quarter were seen once. The sample comprised blood. All receptors come from a male donor with papillary thyroid cancer or a benign thyroid nodule (not recorded which). Some clones in this sample may be carry-over from other donors' samples.

There are many counts of this clone. The chain joins TRBV4-2 to TRBJ2-2; D not resolved. The V end was cut by 7 bases, the J end by 6 bases, with 12 bases between. CDR1 and CDR2 (germline): LGHNA, YNFKEQ. The CDR3 is 13 residues long. CDR3 coding DNA: TGTGCCAGCACCTGGCCGAGATCCGGGGAGCTGTTTTTT. It codes for CASTWPRSGELFF.

This chain joins TRBV27 and TRBJ2-4; the match to TRBD2 covers 10 bases. The CDR3 spans 16 residues. V trimming: 5 bases; J trimming: 3 bases; junction bases outside the gene matches: 7. Germline assignment: CDR1 MNHEY and CDR2 SMNVEV (reference sequence). The chain's CDR3 is CASSPTSGEDKNIQYF. The CDR3 DNA reads TGTGCCAGCAGTCCTACTAGCGGGGAAGACAAAAACATTCAGTACTTC.

This clone was found many times. The rearrangement joins TRBV9 to TRBJ2-1; TRBD1 or TRBD2 may be the D gene (5 bases each). The germline V gene encodes CDR1 SGDLS and CDR2 YYNGEE. Trimming cost V 2 bases and J 0 bases, with 9 bases left between them. This CDR3 contains 15 residues. The DNA of the CDR3 is TGTGCCAGCAGCGTTTGGGGGACCTCCTACAATGAGCAGTTCTTC. This gives the protein CASSVWGTSYNEQFF.